This record looks at one TCR beta chain sequence and its context. What it binds is unknown. The sample is drawn from a study of T cell responses to AZD1222 COVID-19 vaccine. Study-wide findings and caveats: Of spike-specific TCRs, nearly half reportedly target regions left unmutated in variants. CD4 TCRs linked to vaccination spanned spike, dominating at 160-218 and 743-854. Seropositive status at baseline applied to only six AZD1222 recipients.

Sequencing was performed with immunoSEQ multiplex PCR; in TCRdb, only in-frame clones are kept and a portion is missing. The data hold about 87,000 clones, with 90% observed a single time. The V gene's germline CDR1 is KGHSH and CDR2 LQKENI. Trimming took 2 bases from V and 0 from J, leaving 1 base between them. This CDR3 is 12 amino acids long. The gene calls are TRBV18 and TRBJ1-1, with no clear D. The source is an adult in good health. The source was peripheral blood, collected on day 0 of AZD1222 vaccination. This CDR3 is CASSPMNTEAFF. The CDR3 DNA is TGTGCCAGCTCACCAATGAACACTGAAGCTTTCTTT.